This T cell receptor (beta chain) is drawn from a study of blood T cells in healthy people across ages (dated by TCRdb to 2014 to 2015). General notes on the study: In model experiments, template switching captured about one uniquely barcoded TCR beta cDNA molecule for every two T cells. To track age-related changes in TCR beta repertoire diversity, the study relied on deep sequencing normalized with unique cDNA molecular identifiers. The donors were divided into four age groups: young (average roughly 15 years), middle-aged (roughly 40), aged (about 61) and long-lived (roughly 86). For two donors (one aged 18 to 29 and one aged 80 or older), the study analyzed two additional independent replicas of 1 million unique cDNA reads from the same blood draw.

CDR1 is given as MNHEY and CDR2 as SVGEGT, both from the germline V gene. From the cysteine through the phenylalanine, the CDR3 covers 13 amino acids. Only the CDR3 DNA is retained, 39 bases long and in frame from the first base. V loses 10 bases of germline sequence and J loses 3 bases, and the interval between the two ends is 15 bases. Receptor libraries were prepared by 5' RACE. Sequenced using an Illumina HiSeq 2500. A second PCR of roughly 7 to 11 cycles was performed with a sample-barcoded 5' primer and a J-beta primer mix. Each TCR beta cDNA molecule received a unique molecular identifier from a template-switch 5' adaptor carrying 12 random nucleotides. At least 2.5 million CDR3-containing paired-end reads were obtained from each sample. All of the RNA was converted into first-strand cDNA using the Mint cDNA synthesis kit, with a TRBC-specific oligonucleotide serving as the primer. Following uracil-DNA glycosylase treatment, a first 18-cycle PCR with universal primers M1SS and BC2_uni_R was performed on all cDNA. The study's own analysis went as follows. Each sample was normalized by randomly selecting 1 million high-quality reads, each carrying a distinct molecular identifier. Reads sharing molecular identifiers were discarded rather than binned into consensus sequences. MiTCR, set to a Q25 quality threshold and the strictest error-elimination algorithm, was used for CDR3 identification, clonotype clustering and error correction. A nonparametric unseen species model using Euler transformation provided a lower-bound estimate of total TCR beta diversity. TCRdb itself trimmed the public reads at Q25 with fastp, ran MiXCR and retained productive beta chains. Records with the same CDR3 protein are collapsed into one entry carrying the most frequent genes and DNA. The V and J calls come from TCRdb's annotation, not from the publication. The sample table holds 450,000 to 650,000 distinct CDR3 sequences, of which less than 25% were seen once. The ten most abundant clones make up just over 8.5% of the sample.

Notes on this clonotype: There is no known antigen for this receptor. No base quality information exists; no much larger clone differs at one position.

Systemically healthy Caucasian individuals from Russia, 39 in total and aged about 6 to 95 years, were included as donors. About 9.8 milliliters of peripheral blood were drawn from each donor into EDTA-treated Vacutainer tubes. Ficoll-Paque density-gradient centrifugation was used to isolate PBMCs, with at least 6.5 million per sample. Trizol reagent was used to extract total RNA from the PBMCs, yielding at least 6 micrograms per sample. The percentages of naive CD45RAhigh/CD27high T cells were determined by flow cytometry on a PBMC aliquot from every donor. What the work shows at the level of the full study, not this receptor alone: Conclusive comparison of naive and antigen-experienced compartments was prevented by the profiling of bulk unsorted PBMCs. Compared with the aged group, the long-lived group had more naive CD4+ T cells, fewer expanded clones and increased TCR diversity, suggesting age selection. Estimates of total diversity from one million sequenced T cells were regarded as lower bounds and underestimates. Observed TCR beta diversity per million T cells fell roughly linearly with age, and a significant reduction was already apparent by age about 38. Because the CMV infection status of the donors was unknown, age-related changes in expanded clonotypes may potentially have been confounded. There was a strong correlation between observed TCR beta diversity and the percentage of naive T cells measured by flow cytometry.

This sample was shared with a second study, whose subject was T cells of mothers and their children. The second paper states: Nine systemically healthy Caucasian individuals served as donors, namely three mothers together with their six children. cDNA synthesis used all of the extracted RNA, with around 1.5 ug of RNA in each 15 ul reaction. In the second PCR, sample barcodes and 2-4 random nucleotides were introduced via the M1S primer. Over 9.5 million TCR beta CDR3 reads came from each mother, compared with about 3 million reads from each child. In both related and unrelated pairs, thymic selection shapes the output of TCR recombination in a similar way, with inherited differences having only a minor effect. Normalized repertoire overlap was always found to be slightly, but never significantly, higher in related mother-child pairs than in unrelated mother-child pairs. No persistent microchimeric T cell clones were detected, at a sensitivity of around 97 clones per million clonotypes. The study used deep NGS to compare TCR beta repertoires of mothers and children, seeking features distinguishing related mother-child pairs from unrelated individuals. The mean age was roughly 36 +/- 4 years for the mothers and approximately 11 +/- 4 years for the children. After adapter ligation with NEBNext reagents, the libraries were sequenced on Illumina HiSeq 2000 with 100+100 nt paired-end reads. Mother and child libraries were prepared a month apart and sequenced in separate runs to prevent cross-contamination. Between 500,000 and 2,000,000 distinct TCR beta clonotypes were identified per donor. Naive TCR beta clonotypes were estimated from low-frequency clonotypes matched to each donor's FACS-determined naive share, without sorting.

This clonotype was obtained from a boy aged 5-17 years in good health. Source material: blood. The rearrangement joined TRBV6-2 or TRBV6-3 to TRBJ2-5, with a weak D call of TRBD1 (5 bases match). The CDR3 has the sequence CATTGYRKETQYF. Here is the DNA: TGTGCCACCACCGGGTACAGGAAAGAGACCCAGTACTTC.